This T cell receptor (beta chain) was observed in a study of blood T cell repertoires in COVID-19. V was pared by 4 bases and J by 5 bases, with 11 bases between. The length of the CDR3 is 14 residues. Per germline, CDR1 SNHLY and CDR2 FYNNEI. Profiling relied on immunoSEQ multiplex PCR, and the TCRdb table lists in-frame clones only, not all of them. In the table there are around 140,000 clones, around 89% of which are singletons. The chain combines TRBV2 with TRBJ2-2; weak D call: TRBD2 (5 bases). The sample was peripheral blood. The receptor's source is a man aged 55-75 years with COVID-19, enrolled during active disease. This CDR3 reads CASSGGRWTGELFF. The CDR3 nucleotides read TGTGCCAGCAGTGGAGGGCGCTGGACCGGGGAGCTGTTTTTT. The full variable domain, its missing parts supplied by reference TRBV2 and TRBJ2-2, is EPEVTQTPSHQVTQMGQEVILRCVPISNHLYFYWYRQILGQKVEFLVSFYNNEISEKSEIFDDQFSVERPDGSNFTLKIRSTKLEDSAMYFCASSGGRWTGELFFGEGSRLTVL.